What follows is one TCR beta chain and its context. In terms of age and location, participants ranged from about 18 to 100 years and lived in about 25 US areas. Participants had their cohort set by participant-reported clinical history. This sample is part of a study of blood T cell repertoires in COVID-19. Background on the study: Researchers got acute and convalescent COVID-19 samples from the United States, Italy and Spain.

Original processing notes: Reference gene primer amplification gave estimated nucleated cell counts. Clones were read by immunoSEQ multiplex PCR, and TCRdb kept only the in-frame ones, dropping some. V and J calls and clone size come straight from that table; D and trimming were deduced from the DNA. Of 260,000 or so clones in the sample, over 80% were seen once. This receptor was identified in a woman aged 25 to 39 with acute COVID-19. The sample taken for sequencing was PBMCs or T cells enriched from blood (not recorded which).

This CDR3 reads CASSGYGLASTDTQYF. DNA for the CDR3: TGTGCCAGCAGCGGCTACGGTTTAGCTAGCACAGATACGCAGTATTTT. The chain links TRBV7-9 to TRBJ2-3, with D hard to call. This CDR3 region has 16 residues. V dropped 5 bases and J dropped 0 bases, with 15 bases sitting between them. Per germline, CDR1 SEHNR and CDR2 FQNEAQ (reference sequence). Combining the CDR3 with reference TRBV7-9 and TRBJ2-3 gives the whole variable domain DTGVSQNPRHKITKRGQNVTFRCDPISEHNRLYWYRQTLGQGPEFLTYFQNEAQLEKSRLLSDRFSAERPKGSFSTLEIQRTEQGDSAMYLCASSGYGLASTDTQYFGPGTRLTVL.